This TCR beta chain was sequenced in a study of identical twins. Via MiXCR, TCRdb re-called the 5' RACE reads, giving one row per CDR3 protein. The repertoire holds hundreds of thousands of distinct CDR3 sequences, with around 24% as singletons. Germline lookup yields CDR1 MNHEY and CDR2 SMNVEV (reference sequence). This CDR3 is built from 15 residues. With 0 bases removed from V and 4 bases from J, the gap between germline ends came to 12 bases. The same data also went into a second study, on yellow fever vaccine responses in identical twins. That work contributes: Twins reportedly had a vaccine T cell response that seemed partly convergent, partly personalized.

This chain joins TRBV27 and TRBJ2-5, with a tentative D call TRBD2 (6 bases). Specimen: CD4+ T cells sorted from blood. The TCR sequence derives from a woman between 18 and 30 years old in good health. The CDR3 here is CASSLSEGWGETQYF. CDR3 bases: TGTGCCAGCAGTTTATCGGAGGGGTGGGGAGAGACCCAGTACTTC.